Below, 16 T cell receptor beta chains from the same sample are listed, as sequenced in a study of PD-1 blockade in classical Hodgkin lymphoma. The method was immunoSEQ multiplex PCR; TCRdb's version includes in-frame clones alone and lacks a portion of them. Of 10,000 or so clones in the sample, around 74% were seen once. Time point defined: cycle 4 day 1 (C4D1), after five to seven weeks of nivolumab. Exposure to brentuximab vedotin varied, and each patient had relapsed following autologous stem cell transplantation. With magnetic negative selection, CD4+ T cells were purified from PBMCs that had been thawed. The sample consisted of CD4+ T cells from blood, taken before the fourth cycle of nivolumab. These receptors were obtained from a human donor with classical Hodgkin lymphoma.

The chain has TRBV18 and TRBJ2-2; D remains ambiguous. The length of the CDR3 is 14 residues. Germline V CDR1 and CDR2: KGHSH, LQKENI. V lost 6 bases and J 0 bases, leaving 8 bases between the germline ends. CDR3 residues: CASSPFTNTGELFF. Here the CDR3 DNA reads TGTGCCAGCTCCCCATTCACGAACACCGGGGAGCTGTTTTTT.

The V and J genes are TRBV15 and TRBJ1-2; TRBD1 might be the D (6 bases). Germline assignment: CDR1 LNHNV and CDR2 YYDKDF (reference sequence). The V end lost 0 bases, the J end lost 4 bases, and 12 bases lay between the germline ends. The CDR3 has 15 amino acids. CDR3 DNA: TGTGCCACCAGCAGAGATCAGGGGCCTGGCTATGGCTACACCTTC. The encoded protein is CATSRDQGPGYGYTF.

This clone was detected a few times. V is TRBV5-1 and J is TRBJ1-4, with 10 bases aligning to TRBD1. With V trimmed by 4 bases and J by 4 bases, 7 bases remained unmatched. The CDR3 covers 16 residues. Germline-derived CDR1 and CDR2 are SGHRS and YFSETQ. The CDR3 region has the DNA TGCGCCAGCAGCGGCGGGACAGGGGCGGATAATGAAAAACTGTTTTTT. Protein: CASSGGTGADNEKLFF.

This chain links TRBV7-8 with TRBJ2-3; D is perhaps TRBD2 (6 bases). The V gene lost 3 bases and the J gene lost 2 bases, with 9 bases spanning the gap. The CDR3 sequence is 14 residues long. Per germline, CDR1 SGHVS and CDR2 FQNEAQ. The DNA for the CDR3 is TGTGCCAGCAGCTTCCTAGCGAACACAGATACGCAGTATTTT. Its protein product is CASSFLANTDTQYF.

This sequence joins TRBV5-1 and TRBJ2-7, with D perhaps TRBD2 (5 bases). This CDR3 has 12 residues. V gave up 0 bases and J gave up 5 bases, with 6 bases separating them. Germline CDR1 is SGHRS and CDR2 is YFSETQ. The CDR3: CASSLEADEQYF. The CDR3 bases are TGCGCCAGCAGCTTGGAAGCGGACGAGCAGTACTTC.

The chain uses TRBV7-3 and TRBJ2-1; TRBD2 is a possible D gene (6 bases). The V and J ends lost 5 bases and 6 bases respectively, with 14 bases between them. Germline V gene data show CDR1 as SGHTA and CDR2 as FQGTGA. This CDR3 has 14 residues. The DNA for the CDR3 is TGTGCCAGCAGCCAAACCCCGGGAGCCAATGAGCAGTTCTTC. It specifies CASSQTPGANEQFF.

This chain uses TRBV6-1 with TRBJ1-2, with D unresolved. The length of the CDR3 is 13 residues. Germline CDR1 is MNHNS and CDR2 is SASEGT. The V and J ends lost 2 bases and 8 bases respectively, with 12 bases between them. CDR3 region: CASSESPSLGYTF. The CDR3 DNA reads TGTGCCAGCAGTGAAAGCCCTTCGCTGGGCTACACCTTC.

In its sample, this clone was seen once. J is TRBJ2-1 and V is TRBV5-4; 10 bases line up with TRBD2. CDR1 and CDR2 (germline): SGHNT, YYREEE (reference sequence). The V gene end was trimmed by 0 bases and the J gene end by 1 base; junction bases not matched to a gene: 10. The CDR3 is 19 residues long. The CDR3 loop is CASSLAQREGRPSYNEQFF. The CDR3, as DNA: TGTGCCAGCAGCTTGGCTCAGCGGGAGGGACGCCCGTCCTACAATGAGCAGTTCTTC.

The chain combines TRBV4-1 with TRBJ2-7, with 7 bases fitting TRBD1. Per germline, CDR1 MGHRA and CDR2 YSYEKL. The CDR3 extends over 15 amino acids. With 3 bases clipped from V and 4 bases from J, the junction kept 9 bases outside the gene matches. Written as DNA, the CDR3 is TGCGCCAGCAGCCAGGGACAGCCGAATTATTACGAGCAGTACTTC. It codes for CASSQGQPNYYEQYF.

The rearrangement uses TRBV11-2 and TRBJ1-2; 7 bases line up with TRBD1. Trimming at V came to 5 bases and at J to 5 bases, leaving 5 bases not matched to a gene. This CDR3 comprises 13 residues. CDR1 SGHAT and CDR2 FQNNGV come from the germline V gene. The CDR3 protein is CASSQGQSYGYTF. CDR3 coding DNA: TGTGCCAGCAGCCAGGGACAGTCATATGGCTACACCTTC.

The rearrangement joins TRBV4-2 to TRBJ2-5, with D hard to call. Trimming took off 0 bases at V and 0 bases at J, with 5 bases between the two ends. The CDR3 sequence is 14 residues long. In germline, CDR1 is LGHNA, CDR2 YNFKEQ. CDR3: CASSQDAYQETQYF. The CDR3 bases are TGTGCCAGCAGCCAAGATGCATACCAAGAGACCCAGTACTTC.

The chain employs TRBV5-5 and TRBJ2-1, with TRBD2 identical over 8 bases. Germline V gene sequence: CDR1 SGHKS, CDR2 YYEKEE (reference sequence). The V and J ends lost 3 bases and 0 bases, in that order; junction bases with no gene match: 5. This CDR3 contains 16 residues. CDR3 in amino acids: CASSYVSGSSYNEQFF. The CDR3 region has the DNA TGTGCCAGCAGCTATGTCAGCGGGAGCTCCTACAATGAGCAGTTCTTC.

This rearrangement joins TRBV7-6 to TRBJ1-2; the match to TRBD1 covers 7 bases. The CDR3 contains 16 residues. The ends lost 5 bases at V and 4 bases at J; junction bases unmatched: 13. The germline CDR1 and CDR2 sequences are SGHVS and FNYEAQ. DNA of the CDR3: TGTGCCAGCAGCAAGAGCGCCGGGACAGAAATCTATGGCTACACCTTC. The encoded protein is CASSKSAGTEIYGYTF.

The rearrangement joins TRBV2 to TRBJ1-2, with D perhaps matching TRBD1 (5 bases). Deletions cut 6 bases from V and 8 bases from J, with 16 bases between. CDR1 and CDR2 (germline): SNHLY, FYNNEI. CDR3 length: 13 residues. The CDR3 DNA reads TGTGCCAGCAGGAAACAGGCGGCGGAAGGCTACACCTTC. This encodes CASRKQAAEGYTF. The variable domain in full, completed from reference TRBV2 and TRBJ1-2, reads EPEVTQTPSHQVTQMGQEVILRCVPISNHLYFYWYRQILGQKVEFLVSFYNNEISEKSEIFDDQFSVERPDGSNFTLKIRSTKLEDSAMYFCASRKQAAEGYTFGSGTRLTVV.

J is TRBJ1-5 and V is TRBV5-4; D remains unclear. The CDR3 extends over 13 amino acids. Germline loops: CDR1 SGHNT, CDR2 YYREEE (reference sequence). V lost 1 base to trimming and J lost 7 bases, with 9 bases between them. The CDR3 protein is CASSLNGGQPQHF. Written as DNA, the CDR3 is TGTGCCAGCAGCTTGAATGGAGGCCAGCCCCAGCATTTT.

The genes are TRBV28 and TRBJ2-1; 9 nucleotides agree with TRBD2. V lost 7 bases to trimming and J lost 0 bases; unmatched junction nucleotides: 10. CDR3 size: 17 residues. Per germline, CDR1 MDHEN and CDR2 SYDVKM. The CDR3 here is CASTSSGEPSSYNEQFF. In DNA, the CDR3 is TGTGCCAGCACATCTAGCGGGGAACCAAGCTCCTACAATGAGCAGTTCTTC.